The clone carrying this T cell receptor (beta chain) was observed a few times. TCRdb fed the 5' RACE reads into MiXCR, producing one record per CDR3 protein. The sample holds 80,000 to 95,000 distinct CDR3 sequences, about 15% seen once. The data stem from a study of early T cells in non-severe SARS-CoV-2 infection. About the study: From unsorted whole blood, bulk RNA was sequenced, and the chains remained unpaired.

CDR3 length: 14 amino acids. V trimming: 4 bases; J trimming: 6 bases; junction bases outside the gene matches: 8. The V gene's germline CDR1 is SGHTA and CDR2 FQGTGA. This TCR was recovered from an adult who was a healthcare worker with PCR-confirmed SARS-CoV-2 infection or an uninfected control (not recorded which). The rearrangement links TRBV7-3 to TRBJ2-7; TRBD1 matches at 8 bases. The specimen sequenced was whole blood. The chain's CDR3 is CASSSDVRGREQYF. The CDR3 bases are TGTGCCAGCAGCTCAGACGTCAGGGGGCGCGAGCAGTACTTC.